Here is one T cell receptor beta chain with its context. Its antigen is not identified. The entry originates in a study of CD4 T cells in relation to SARS-CoV-2 and coronaviruses. General study results and limits: Crossreactivity was assessed only for spike protein, not other viral proteins. SARS-CoV-2-driven expansion was significantly weaker in crossreactive than monoreactive clones. Memory recall responses, not primary responses primed in culture, are what the assay detects.

V was cut by 4 bases and J by 4 bases, with 14 bases left in between. Germline V gene lookup returns CDR1 LGHNA and CDR2 YNFKEQ. The CDR3 consists of 15 residues. The unexposed donors gave CD4+ T cells in about 2011-2019, prior to COVID-19. Deep TCR-beta sequencing used DNA from uncultured naive and memory CD4+ T cells. Only in-frame clones appear in the TCRdb table, and some are missing; sequencing was by immunoSEQ multiplex PCR. This table has around 62,000 clones, about 94% appearing once. The source of this sequence is a human donor in good health. This chain uses TRBV4-2 with TRBJ1-3; TRBD1 might be the D (5 bases). Sequenced: naive CD4+ T cells from PBMCs. Subset in this sample: naive CD4+ T cells isolated by negative enrichment. The CDR3 reads CASSRTAGPGNTIYF. For the CDR3, the DNA is TGTGCCAGCAGCCGCACGGCAGGGCCCGGAAACACCATATATTTT.